This T cell receptor (beta chain) originates from a study of blood T cell repertoires in COVID-19. Across the study: The United States, Italy and Spain provided the acute and convalescent COVID-19 samples.

Germline-derived CDR1 and CDR2 are MNHNY and SVGAGI (reference sequence). J lost 1 base, V lost 5 bases, and 6 bases had no gene match. This CDR3 contains 17 residues. As handled by the study authors: Reference gene primer amplification gave estimated nucleated cell counts. The repertoire was sequenced with immunoSEQ multiplex PCR; TCRdb's copy has only in-frame clones and lacks some. The V and J calls and clone size were taken over from that table, and D and trimming were inferred from the DNA. The sample carries about 100,000 clones, 90% to 95% recorded once. The sample consisted of peripheral blood. The sequence came from a human donor with active COVID-19. The donor label of this sample is uncertain. The chain couples TRBV6-6 to TRBJ2-6; 9 nucleotides agree with TRBD1. The CDR3 reads CASSRPGTGSGANVLTF. Written as DNA, the CDR3 is TGTGCCAGCAGTCGTCCCGGGACAGGGTCTGGGGCCAACGTCCTGACTTTC.